The 27 T cell receptor beta chains in this list originate from one sample, sequenced in a study of blood T cell repertoires in COVID-19. Some clones are missing from TCRdb's copy, which holds only in-frame ones; the method was immunoSEQ multiplex PCR. The sample shows more than 300,000 clones, 88% of them seen only once. The sequencing sample was made of PBMCs or T cells enriched from blood (not recorded which). All receptors derive from a woman between 18 and 29 years old who had recovered from COVID-19.

The chain joins TRBV7-2 to TRBJ2-1; 13 nucleotides agree with TRBD2. The trim removed 5 bases at V and 6 bases at J, leaving 13 bases unmatched. The germline V gene encodes CDR1 SGHTA and CDR2 FQGNSA. The CDR3 totals 18 residues. The CDR3 protein is CASSPKALAGGPGNEQFF. CDR3 DNA: TGTGCCAGCAGCCCTAAGGCACTAGCGGGGGGGCCGGGCAATGAGCAGTTCTTC.

This clone was counted a few times. The chain uses TRBV25-1 and TRBJ1-1; D is perhaps TRBD1 (5 bases). V was trimmed by 8 bases and J by 4 bases, leaving 17 bases between them. Germline CDR1 is MGHDK and CDR2 is SYGVNS. This CDR3 has 14 residues. CDR3 loop: CASQSRGEITEAFF. The CDR3 DNA follows: TGTGCCAGCCAATCGCGGGGCGAGATCACTGAAGCTTTCTTT.

The chain uses TRBV7-7 and TRBJ2-5; tentatively, D is TRBD2 (6 bases). Trimming took 11 bases from V and 2 from J, leaving 15 bases between them. The CDR3 totals 13 residues. CDR1 and CDR2 (germline): SSHAT, FNYEAQ (reference sequence). As DNA, the CDR3 is TGTGCCTCCTCAGAGGGGACTCAAGAGACCCAGTACTTC. As protein: CASSEGTQETQYF.

The J gene is TRBJ2-1, the V gene TRBV19, with a tentative D call TRBD2 (5 bases). Germline values: CDR1 LNHDA, CDR2 SQIVND (reference sequence). Trimming shortened V by 5 bases and J by 3 bases, and 17 bases separated the two germline ends. CDR3 length: 16 residues. The CDR3 spells CASSLSAADFYNEQFF. The CDR3 DNA is TGTGCCAGTAGTTTATCGGCAGCGGATTTCTACAATGAGCAGTTCTTC.

V usage is TRBV10-3 and J usage is TRBJ1-1, with 7 bases that match TRBD1. V gave up 7 bases and J gave up 4 bases; unmatched junction bases: 3. From germline, CDR1 is ENHRY and CDR2 SYGVKD. There are 12 residues in the CDR3. Here the CDR3 DNA reads TGTGCCATCAAATCAGGGGGCACTGAAGCTTTCTTT. It is translated as CAIKSGGTEAFF.

This clone came up once. V is TRBV11-2 and J is TRBJ1-1; possible D gene TRBD1, 6 bases. The CDR3 totals 15 residues. The germline V gene encodes CDR1 SGHAT and CDR2 FQNNGV. Trimming removed 7 bases at V and 4 bases at J, with 19 bases between. The CDR3, as DNA: TGTGCCAGCACCGGGGGGGGCAGGGGTCGCACTGAAGCTTTCTTT. It yields the protein CASTGGGRGRTEAFF.

The chain uses TRBV5-4 and TRBJ1-1; 9 positions agree with TRBD1. Germline V CDR1 and CDR2: SGHNT, YYREEE (reference sequence). This CDR3 has 16 amino acids. The V gene end was trimmed by 4 bases and the J gene end by 4 bases; junction bases not matched to a gene: 11. The CDR3 reads CASSPPGDRVGTEAFF. CDR3 DNA sequence: TGTGCCAGCAGCCCCCCCGGGGACAGGGTAGGCACTGAAGCTTTCTTT.

J is TRBJ2-1 and V is TRBV6-5, with TRBD2 as a possible D gene (6 bases). The germline V gene encodes CDR1 MNHEY and CDR2 SVGAGI. The CDR3 runs 14 residues. The ends were cut back, 6 bases at V and 12 bases at J, with 21 bases in the middle. The CDR3 coding sequence is TGTGCCAGCAGCCCGGGGGTAAAGGGGCGGGGGCAGTTCTTC. Amino acids: CASSPGVKGRGQFF.

The J gene is TRBJ1-3, the V gene TRBV3-1 (or the pseudogene TRBV3-2); no firm D call. CDR1 LGHDT and CDR2 YNNKEL come from the germline V gene (reference sequence). There are 14 residues in the CDR3. V was shortened by 3 bases and J by 1 base, with 7 bases between the two germline ends. Here the CDR3 DNA reads TGTGCCAGCAGCCACCGGGGATCTGGAAACACCATATATTTT. Protein sequence: CASSHRGSGNTIYF.

The chain has TRBV3-1 (or the pseudogene TRBV3-2) and TRBJ2-7; D may be TRBD1 (6 bases). CDR3 length: 13 amino acids. Germline V lookup: CDR1 LGHDT, CDR2 YNNKEL (reference sequence). Trimming pared 4 bases from V and 2 bases from J, leaving 9 bases between. CDR3 sequence: CASSPRQAYEQYF. CDR3 DNA: TGTGCCAGCAGCCCCCGACAGGCCTACGAGCAGTACTTC.

The chain recombines TRBV18 with TRBJ2-5; 7 bases are shared with TRBD1. The V gene end was trimmed by 2 bases and the J gene end by 4 bases; junction bases not matched to a gene: 7. The CDR3 spans 15 residues. From germline, CDR1 is KGHSH and CDR2 LQKENI. The CDR3 reads CASSPEGAGGETQYF. The CDR3 coding sequence is TGTGCCAGCTCACCAGAGGGGGCCGGCGGAGAGACCCAGTACTTC.

The rearrangement uses TRBV27 and TRBJ1-1; 8 nucleotides agree with TRBD1. V was pared by 7 bases and J by 1 base, with 5 bases of the junction left unmatched. This CDR3 spans 14 amino acids. CDR1 and CDR2 (germline): MNHEY, SMNVEV (reference sequence). The DNA for the CDR3 is TGTGCCAGCAATGACAGGGGCCCGAACACTGAAGCTTTCTTT. It codes for CASNDRGPNTEAFF.

The rearrangement joins TRBV19 to TRBJ1-1; possible D gene TRBD1, 5 bases. The germline gives CDR1 LNHDA, CDR2 SQIVND (reference sequence). This CDR3 comprises 13 residues. The V end was cut by 3 bases, the J end by 4 bases, with 9 bases between. CDR3 in DNA: TGTGCCAGTAGTATTGGGGGGGTCACTGAAGCTTTCTTT. Its protein product is CASSIGGVTEAFF.

The chain combines TRBV27 with TRBJ2-1; TRBD2 matches 8 bases. The V segment lost 4 bases and the J segment 7 bases; nucleotides outside the gene matches: 6. The germline V gene encodes CDR1 MNHEY and CDR2 SMNVEV (reference sequence). The CDR3 sequence is 14 residues long. In DNA form, the CDR3 reads TGTGCCAGCAGTTCACTAGCGGAGACTAATGAGCAGTTCTTC. Translated: CASSSLAETNEQFF.

J is TRBJ2-1 and V is TRBV29-1; D remains ambiguous. Trimming shortened V by 6 bases and J by 9 bases, and 12 bases separated the two germline ends. The CDR3 runs 11 residues. From germline, CDR1 is SQVTM and CDR2 ANQGSEA. The CDR3 region is CSVPRPSEQFF. CDR3 nucleotides: TGCAGCGTACCTAGACCGAGTGAGCAGTTCTTC.

J is TRBJ1-5 and V is TRBV19; D is possibly TRBD1 (5 bases). The CDR3 length is 16 residues. Germline V CDR1 and CDR2: LNHDA, SQIVND (reference sequence). V lost 1 base, J lost 0 bases, and 10 bases lay in between. Here the CDR3 reads CASSIGGGDSNQPQHF. The CDR3, as DNA: TGTGCCAGTAGTATAGGGGGGGGAGATAGCAATCAGCCCCAGCATTTT.

This clone has more than one count but fewer than ten. The chain joins TRBV5-1 to TRBJ2-7, with 8 bases fitting TRBD1. The germline V gene encodes CDR1 SGHRS and CDR2 YFSETQ. The V gene end was trimmed by 7 bases and the J gene end by 3 bases; junction bases not matched to a gene: 9. The CDR3 extends over 14 amino acids. The CDR3 DNA is TGCGCCAGCGGACCAGGGGGCGGATACTACGAGCAGTACTTC. Translation: CASGPGGGYYEQYF. The full variable domain, with the rest looked up from reference TRBV5-1 and TRBJ2-7, is KAGVTQTPRYLIKTRGQQVTLSCSPISGHRSVSWYQQTPGQGLQFLFEYFSETQRNKGNFPGRFSGRQFSNSRSEMNVSTLELGDSALYLCASGPGGGYYEQYFGPGTRLTVT.

This rearrangement joins TRBV19 to TRBJ2-1, with TRBD2 as a possible D gene (5 bases). Trimming took 5 bases from V and 3 from J, leaving 14 bases between them. CDR3 size: 15 residues. Germline lookup yields CDR1 LNHDA and CDR2 SQIVND (reference sequence). Here the CDR3 DNA reads TGTGCCAGTAGTCCCCAGGACTCAATCTACAATGAGCAGTTCTTC. Amino acids: CASSPQDSIYNEQFF.

The rearrangement links TRBV19 to TRBJ1-2, with 8 nucleotides matching TRBD1. This CDR3 region has 15 residues. V dropped 3 bases and J dropped 2; count of bases not matched to a gene: 5. From germline, CDR1 is LNHDA and CDR2 SQIVND (reference sequence). In DNA form, the CDR3 reads TGTGCCAGTAGTATCGGACAGGGCGGGAACTATGGCTACACCTTC. It is translated as CASSIGQGGNYGYTF.

This clone occurred once. The chain combines TRBV4-1 with TRBJ1-6, with 9 bases matching TRBD1. The CDR3 loop spans 14 amino acids. V trimming: 3 bases; J trimming: 13 bases; junction bases outside the gene matches: 7. CDR1 is MGHRA, CDR2 YSYEKL, per germline. The CDR3 nucleotides read TGCGCCAGCAGCCAGGCCGGGACAGGGTTCCCCCTCCACTTT. It translates to CASSQAGTGFPLHF.

The J gene is TRBJ2-1, the V gene TRBV30; 10 nucleotides line up with TRBD2. Germline V lookup: CDR1 GTSNPN, CDR2 SVGIG (reference sequence). The CDR3 totals 15 residues. Trimming removed 5 bases from V and 6 bases from J; junction bases left unmatched: 10. CDR3 DNA: TGTGCCTGGGACATTAAGCGGGGGGGCCCCAATGAGCAGTTCTTC. Encoded protein: CAWDIKRGGPNEQFF.

The V call is TRBV7-8, the J call TRBJ1-5, with D perhaps matching TRBD1 (5 bases). Germline V gene sequence: CDR1 SGHVS, CDR2 FQNEAQ. The CDR3 has 12 residues. V dropped 3 bases and J dropped 13 bases, with 13 bases sitting between them. CDR3 loop: CASSLFQGAQHF. The CDR3 DNA reads TGTGCCAGCAGCTTGTTCCAGGGCGCGCAGCATTTT.

J is TRBJ1-1 and V is TRBV4-3; TRBD1 is a possible D gene (5 bases). This CDR3 has 16 residues. Germline V CDR1 and CDR2: LGHNA, YSLEER. Between the trimmed V and J ends, which lost 0 bases and 5 bases, there was a span of 16 bases. DNA for the CDR3: TGCGCCAGCAGCCAAGACCGACACACCGGGGGGACTGAAGCTTTCTTT. Its protein product is CASSQDRHTGGTEAFF.

The J gene is TRBJ1-2, the V gene TRBV12-3 or TRBV12-4; 9 nucleotides align to TRBD1. The CDR3 is made up of 13 amino acids. The junction had 6 bases not matched to a gene; V was cut back by 6 bases and J by 7 bases. CDR3 nucleotides: TGTGCCAGCAGCCGAACAGGGGGCCGTGGCTACACCTTC. This gives the protein CASSRTGGRGYTF.

V gene TRBV19 combines with J gene TRBJ1-1; 7 bases align to TRBD1. V gave up 6 bases and J gave up 2 bases; unmatched junction bases: 3. The CDR3 contains 13 residues. CDR1 and CDR2 (germline): LNHDA, SQIVND (reference sequence). The CDR3 nucleotides read TGTGCCAGTAGCGGACAGGTTAACACTGAAGCTTTCTTT. Amino acid sequence: CASSGQVNTEAFF.

The chain uses TRBV5-1 and TRBJ2-2; tentatively, D is TRBD1 (6 bases). Looked up from germline, CDR1 is SGHRS and CDR2 is YFSETQ. The V end was cut by 2 bases, the J end by 4 bases, with 15 bases between. This CDR3 is 16 amino acids long. The CDR3 nucleotides read TGCGCCAGCAGCTTACGGCAGGGGATGGGCACCGGGGAGCTGTTTTTT. It encodes CASSLRQGMGTGELFF.

The sample holds one count of this clone. This chain uses TRBV18 with TRBJ1-1; D possibly corresponds to TRBD1 (6 bases). Germline lookup yields CDR1 KGHSH and CDR2 LQKENI. Trimming pared 6 bases from V and 0 bases from J, leaving 8 bases between. The CDR3 has 13 residues. CDR3 coding DNA: TGTGCCAGCTCGGACAGTATGAACACTGAAGCTTTCTTT. It encodes CASSDSMNTEAFF.